This T cell receptor beta chain stems from a study of blood T cell repertoires in COVID-19. Profiled with immunoSEQ multiplex PCR; TCRdb holds only in-frame clones, not every one. Seen here are more than 9,500 clones, approximately 85% observed once, and the top ten hold around 5.6%. The CDR3 covers 12 residues. V was pared by 3 bases and J by 4 bases, with 5 bases between. The chain links TRBV5-3 to TRBJ1-3; D perhaps matches TRBD1 (5 bases). TRBV5-3 is an open reading frame whose function is uncertain. The sample was peripheral blood. This clonotype was sampled from a human donor in a cohort sampled during active COVID-19. CDR3 residues: CARSSGGNTIYF. DNA for the CDR3: TGTGCCAGAAGCTCAGGGGGAAACACCATATATTTT.